This is a list of T cell receptor beta chains from one sample in a study of blood T cell repertoires in COVID-19. Here immunoSEQ multiplex PCR was the method, and the copy in TCRdb shows in-frame clones only, minus some. This sample yields about 60,000 clones, of which approximately 86% are seen a single time; less than 8.5% belongs to the top ten. The sample was peripheral blood. Every receptor here comes from a man aged 55 to 70 with acute or convalescent COVID-19. Both conserved end residues are part of each CDR3. Clone size, where shown, is once, few, many, or a class for clones that have expanded.

clone size: once; J gene: TRBJ2-3; V gene: TRBV7-2; CDR3 protein: CASSLGGGQTDTQYF
clone size: -; J gene: TRBJ1-4; V gene: TRBV15; CDR3 protein: CATSRRQGRVEKLFF
clone size: -; J gene: TRBJ1-1; V gene: TRBV30; CDR3 protein: CAWSVNRDTEAFF
clone size: -; J gene: TRBJ1-3; V gene: TRBV4-3; CDR3 protein: CASSAGGSGNTIYF
clone size: few; J gene: TRBJ1-6; V gene: TRBV4-2; CDR3 protein: CASSRTMGQGNSPLHF
clone size: -; J gene: TRBJ2-3; V gene: TRBV4-2; CDR3 protein: CASSQERSGVVGDTQYF
clone size: few; J gene: TRBJ2-1; V gene: TRBV6-6; CDR3 protein: CASRPSAGTGQFF
clone size: -; J gene: TRBJ2-2; V gene: TRBV24-1; CDR3 protein: CATSDPGQGTGELFF
clone size: once; J gene: TRBJ1-4; V gene: TRBV7-2; CDR3 protein: CASSSRQKNEKLFF
clone size: -; J gene: TRBJ1-1; V gene: TRBV2; CDR3 protein: CASSEESGMAFF
clone size: -; J gene: TRBJ1-1; V gene: TRBV6-2/TRBV6-3; CDR3 protein: CASSYWRERGRTEAFF
clone size: -; J gene: TRBJ2-1; V gene: TRBV7-2; CDR3 protein: CASSPGLAGAYNEQFF
clone size: -; J gene: TRBJ2-7; V gene: TRBV19; CDR3 protein: CASSATPGTAYEQYF
clone size: -; J gene: TRBJ1-2; V gene: TRBV5-4; CDR3 protein: CASSHPTGSYGYTF
clone size: few; J gene: TRBJ1-3; V gene: TRBV5-6; CDR3 protein: CASTSLLVPGNTIYF
clone size: -; J gene: TRBJ1-6; V gene: TRBV4-2; CDR3 protein: CASSQDWSSPLHF
clone size: -; J gene: TRBJ2-3; V gene: TRBV11-2; CDR3 protein: CASSSLGTPTDTQYF
clone size: -; J gene: TRBJ1-6; V gene: TRBV4-3; CDR3 protein: CASSSSTAVNSPLHF
clone size: -; J gene: TRBJ1-3; V gene: TRBV27; CDR3 protein: CASRELGTGSSGNTIYF
clone size: -; J gene: TRBJ1-5; V gene: TRBV28; CDR3 protein: CASARGSGNQPQHF
clone size: -; J gene: TRBJ1-5; V gene: TRBV5-8; CDR3 protein: CASSSQGLGNQPQHF
clone size: -; J gene: TRBJ2-5; V gene: TRBV2; CDR3 protein: CASRGPFQETQYF
clone size: -; J gene: TRBJ2-7; V gene: TRBV7-7; CDR3 protein: CASSWGVGYEQYF
clone size: -; J gene: TRBJ2-5; V gene: TRBV15; CDR3 protein: CATSSPDRGGPWTQYF
clone size: once; J gene: TRBJ1-2; V gene: TRBV7-2; CDR3 protein: CASSSTRRGFGYTF
clone size: few; J gene: TRBJ1-1; V gene: TRBV5-8; CDR3 protein: CASSNRGMVTEAFF
clone size: -; J gene: TRBJ2-4; V gene: TRBV11-2; CDR3 protein: CASSYQGGNIQYF
clone size: -; J gene: TRBJ1-1; V gene: TRBV4-2; CDR3 protein: CASSQDEVGIGGAFF
clone size: -; J gene: TRBJ2-1; V gene: TRBV15; CDR3 protein: CATSRDGGGNEQFF